This T cell receptor (beta chain) appears in the sequencing data of a study of cytomegalovirus exposure and HLA in healthy donors. A remark on this clone: The antigen is undetermined.

Participants comprised healthy donors of bone marrow. V shed 3 bases and J 3 bases; nucleotides not matched to a gene: 5. The CDR3 has 15 amino acids. Germline loops: CDR1 LGHNA, CDR2 YSLEER. General study findings and limits: A reported reduction in N-insertions relative to the roughly 710-donor mean was seen in an Asian-associated ancestry cluster in a later analysis.

Use of 60 Vbeta and 13 Jbeta primers characterized the PCR. Data came from immunoSEQ multiplex PCR; TCRdb stores just in-frame clones and leaves some out. The sample lists around 170,000 clones, over 80% seen once, with over 5.5% in the top ten. The TCR comes from a man aged 35 to 55 in good health and CMV-seropositive. J is TRBJ1-1 and V is TRBV4-3; 9 bases align to TRBD1. Material: PBMCs. This CDR3 reads CASSHGGQGYTEAFF. As DNA, the CDR3 is TGCGCCAGCAGCCATGGGGGACAGGGATACACTGAAGCTTTCTTT.